The 26 T cell receptor beta chains given below trace back to one sample, sequenced in a study of shared clonotypes between healthy human individuals. Naivety among CD8 cells was defined by CD45RO negativity and positive CCR7 selection, thereby excluding terminally differentiated effector memory CD45RA+ cells. Measured with immunoSEQ multiplex PCR; TCRdb has only the in-frame clones, and not every one. The sample carries more than 2 million clones, 90% to 95% recorded once. The sample comprised naive CD8+ T cells from PBMCs. The receptors derive from a man aged 18 to 30 in good health. Some clones in this sample may be carry-over from other donors' samples.

The chain employs TRBV6-5 and TRBJ1-1, with D perhaps TRBD1 (5 bases). This CDR3 region has 14 residues. CDR1 and CDR2 from the germline V gene are MNHEY and SVGAGI. The V end lost 6 bases, the J end lost 3 bases, and 14 bases lay between the germline ends. The CDR3: CASRFRESYTEAFF. DNA for the CDR3: TGTGCCAGCAGATTCAGGGAGTCTTACACTGAAGCTTTCTTT.

V gene TRBV11-2 combines with J gene TRBJ2-7; a weak D match, TRBD1 (6 bases). Germline CDR1 SGHAT, CDR2 FQNNGV. Trimming removed 3 bases from V and 0 bases from J, with 9 bases in between. The CDR3 is 14 residues long. The CDR3 protein is CASSFYRDSYEQYF. The DNA of the CDR3 is TGTGCCAGCAGCTTTTACAGGGACTCCTACGAGCAGTACTTC.

V is TRBV7-8 and J is TRBJ2-6; 7 bases are shared with TRBD1. The CDR3 spans 15 residues. The V gene's germline CDR1 is SGHVS and CDR2 FQNEAQ. J was trimmed by 4 bases and V by 6 bases; bases with no gene match: 6. Written as DNA, the CDR3 is TGTGCCAGCAGGCAGACAGGGCCAGGGGCCAACGTCCTGACTTTC. Translation: CASRQTGPGANVLTF.

This clone was recorded once. The V gene is TRBV19, the J gene TRBJ2-7; the D is unclear. Trimming left V 4 bases short and J 5 bases short, with 15 bases between. This CDR3 is built from 14 residues. The germline V gene has CDR1 LNHDA and CDR2 SQIVND (reference sequence). In DNA, the CDR3 is TGTGCCAGTAGTAACCCCGGACGTGACGACGAGCAGTACTTC. Its translation: CASSNPGRDDEQYF.

This rearrangement joins TRBV19 to TRBJ2-3, with 11 positions matching TRBD2. Per germline, CDR1 LNHDA and CDR2 SQIVND (reference sequence). With V trimmed by 6 bases and J by 2 bases, 7 bases remained unmatched. The CDR3 sequence is 16 residues long. CDR3 bases: TGTGCCAGTAGCCTCGGGACTAGCGGATTCACAGATACGCAGTATTTT. Its protein is CASSLGTSGFTDTQYF.

The rearrangement joins TRBV5-5 to TRBJ1-2; D is unresolved. The CDR3 has 13 amino acids. V was shortened by 4 bases and J by 8 bases, with 15 bases between the two germline ends. Per the germline V gene, CDR1 is SGHKS and CDR2 is YYEKEE (reference sequence). The CDR3 loop is CASSPGRPEGYTF. In DNA, the CDR3 is TGTGCCAGCAGCCCTGGCAGGCCGGAGGGCTACACCTTC.

In the case of this clone: Other nucleotide sequences from this sample produce the same CDR3. The chain has TRBV28 and TRBJ2-1; TRBD2 is a possible D gene (5 bases). The germline V gene encodes CDR1 MDHEN and CDR2 SYDVKM. The CDR3 loop spans 12 amino acids. The V and J ends lost 5 bases and 4 bases respectively, with 6 bases between them. The CDR3 is CASSPGYNEQFF. CDR3 DNA sequence: TGTGCCAGCAGTCCGGGGTACAATGAGCAGTTCTTC.

A word on this clone: Other DNA sequences of this sample code for an identical CDR3. The V gene is TRBV27, the J gene TRBJ2-7, with 8 bases lining up with TRBD1. Trimming took 5 bases from V and 4 from J; bases not matched to a gene: 7. This CDR3 spans 14 amino acids. CDR1 MNHEY and CDR2 SMNVEV come from the germline V gene (reference sequence). CDR3 protein: CASSPGTGGYEQYF. The CDR3 DNA is TGTGCCAGCAGTCCCGGGACAGGAGGGTACGAGCAGTACTTC.

This chain links TRBV6-1 with TRBJ2-7; 10 bases are shared with TRBD2. CDR1 MNHNS and CDR2 SASEGT come from the germline V gene. The CDR3 totals 18 residues. Trimming took 2 bases from V and 2 from J; bases not matched to a gene: 12. The CDR3 sequence: CASSEPSLAGGPTYEQYF. The CDR3 nucleotides read TGTGCCAGCAGTGAACCTTCTTTAGCGGGAGGACCAACCTACGAGCAGTACTTC.

The table lists this clone with a count of one. The V and J genes are TRBV28 and TRBJ2-7; 7 bases are shared with TRBD2. The CDR3 has 15 residues. From germline, CDR1 is MDHEN and CDR2 SYDVKM. The junction had 6 bases not matched to a gene; V was cut back by 4 bases and J by 0 bases. The CDR3 here is CASSSLPSGSYEQYF. The CDR3 DNA reads as TGTGCCAGCAGTTCCCTCCCTAGCGGCTCCTACGAGCAGTACTTC.

For this clone: Other DNA sequences in the sample encode the same CDR3. The chain is built from TRBV9 and TRBJ2-2, with no clear D. Trimming left V 3 bases short and J 2 bases short, with 2 bases between. CDR1 and CDR2 from the germline V gene are SGDLS and YYNGEE. The CDR3 is 12 amino acids. The CDR3 DNA follows: TGTGCCAGCAGCGCCAACACCGGGGAGCTGTTTTTT. Protein sequence: CASSANTGELFF.

This sequence joins TRBV15 and TRBJ1-5; tentative D call: TRBD1 (6 bases). The CDR3 loop spans 16 amino acids. The germline gives CDR1 LNHNV, CDR2 YYDKDF (reference sequence). V lost 5 bases and J lost 0, with 14 bases in between. The CDR3 DNA follows: TGTGCCACCAGCGGCTGGACAGCTAATAGCAATCAGCCCCAGCATTTT. Translation: CATSGWTANSNQPQHF.

V and J are TRBV9 and TRBJ2-3; TRBD2 might be the D (5 bases). CDR1 SGDLS and CDR2 YYNGEE come from the germline V gene. Deletions cut 3 bases from V and 7 bases from J, with 18 bases between. The CDR3 covers 15 residues. The DNA for the CDR3 is TGTGCCAGCAGCGCTAGCCCGGACGTGCTATATACGCAGTATTTT. Translation: CASSASPDVLYTQYF.

V usage is TRBV10-3 and J usage is TRBJ2-2, with TRBD2 matching 10 bases. Unmatched junction bases numbered 8, after V lost 7 bases and J lost 6 bases. The CDR3 is 15 residues long. Germline V lookup: CDR1 ENHRY, CDR2 SYGVKD. CDR3 in DNA: TGTGCCATCACTTCCGGGACTAGCGTTCCCGGGGAGCTGTTTTTT. It encodes CAITSGTSVPGELFF.

This rearrangement joins TRBV7-3 to TRBJ2-1; 11 bases map to TRBD2. This CDR3 contains 15 residues. Germline V lookup: CDR1 SGHTA, CDR2 FQGTGA. The J segment lost 5 bases and the V segment lost 6 bases, leaving 6 bases of the junction unmatched. DNA for the CDR3: TGTGCCAGCAGTGGGGGACTAGCGGATAACAATGAGCAGTTCTTC. Its protein is CASSGGLADNNEQFF.

This chain joins TRBV7-6 and TRBJ2-2; D may be TRBD2 (6 bases). Trimming took off 2 bases at V and 4 bases at J, with 11 bases between the two ends. This CDR3 has 15 residues. In germline, CDR1 is SGHVS, CDR2 FNYEAQ. CDR3 sequence reads: CASSLPWGLTGELFF. The CDR3 DNA follows: TGTGCCAGCAGCTTACCCTGGGGACTCACCGGGGAGCTGTTTTTT.

Concerning this clone itself: Other DNA sequences within the sample encode an identical CDR3. The chain recombines TRBV27 with TRBJ2-1, with 12 bases that match TRBD2. V shed 2 bases, J shed 7 bases, and the junction held 6 bases outside the gene matches. Germline lookup yields CDR1 MNHEY and CDR2 SMNVEV (reference sequence). The CDR3 is 16 residues long. Here the CDR3 reads CASSLLAGGPGNEQFF. The CDR3 DNA reads as TGTGCCAGCAGTTTACTAGCGGGAGGGCCGGGAAATGAGCAGTTCTTC.

This rearrangement joins TRBV6-1 to TRBJ1-5; 7 bases are a match to TRBD1. The V gene's germline CDR1 is MNHNS and CDR2 SASEGT. This CDR3 comprises 13 residues. Trimming cost V 10 bases and J 6 bases; bases outside gene matches: 9. CDR3: CATPGGKGQPQHF. CDR3 coding DNA: TGTGCCACCCCAGGGGGAAAAGGTCAGCCCCAGCATTTT.

V is TRBV30 and J is TRBJ2-7; D may be TRBD2 (5 bases). V was shortened by 1 base and J by 0 bases, with 16 bases between the two germline ends. This CDR3 is built from 16 residues. CDR1 is GTSNPN, CDR2 SVGIG, per germline (reference sequence). In DNA form, the CDR3 reads TGTGCCTGGAGTGCCGATGGACGGGAAAGCTCCTACGAGCAGTACTTC. Translated, it gives CAWSADGRESSYEQYF.

The chain combines TRBV28 with TRBJ2-7, with D tentatively TRBD1 or TRBD2 (5 bases each). CDR1 is MDHEN, CDR2 SYDVKM, per germline. The CDR3 has 17 residues. The V and J ends lost 7 bases and 0 bases respectively, with 22 bases between them. CDR3: CASIGGALVGSSYEQYF. In DNA, the CDR3 is TGTGCCAGCATTGGGGGAGCCCTCGTTGGGAGCTCCTACGAGCAGTACTTC.

The CDR3 bases are TGTGCCAGCAGTGAATTCCGAGGTCTTTGGGACAATGAGCAGTTCTTC. Its translation: CASSEFRGLWDNEQFF. The chain couples TRBV25-1 to TRBJ2-1; no firm D call. CDR3 size: 16 residues. Germline CDR1 is MGHDK and CDR2 is SYGVNS. V lost 1 base, J lost 5 bases, and 15 bases lay in between. Full variable domain (outside the CDR3, taken from reference TRBV25-1 and TRBJ2-1): EADIYQTPRYLVIGTGKKITLECSQTMGHDKMYWYQQDPGMELHLIHYSYGVNSTEKGDLSSESTVSRIRTEHFPLTLESARPSHTSQYLCASSEFRGLWDNEQFFGPGTRLTVL.

The gene calls are TRBV7-9 and TRBJ1-2; 8 bases fit TRBD1. The ends lost 3 bases at V and 8 bases at J; junction bases unmatched: 11. In germline, CDR1 is SEHNR, CDR2 FQNEAQ (reference sequence). The CDR3 has 15 amino acids. The chain's CDR3 is CASSFLQGGRDGYTF. The CDR3 region has the DNA TGTGCCAGCAGCTTTCTACAGGGGGGGCGAGACGGCTACACCTTC.

V is TRBV28 and J is TRBJ2-3; 7 positions match TRBD2. Germline V CDR1 and CDR2: MDHEN, SYDVKM. Trimming at V came to 4 bases and at J to 6 bases, leaving 4 bases not matched to a gene. The CDR3 length is 13 residues. CDR3 residues: CASSWGGRDTQYF. The CDR3, as DNA: TGTGCCAGCAGTTGGGGAGGGAGGGATACGCAGTATTTT.

This chain uses TRBV6-4 with TRBJ2-1; the D is unclear. V lost 0 bases to trimming and J lost 7 bases, with 13 bases between them. The germline V gene has CDR1 MRHNA and CDR2 SNTAGT. The CDR3 covers 15 residues. In nucleotides, the CDR3 is TGTGCCAGCAGTGACTCGGCCCTTCGGGCAAATGAGCAGTTCTTC. It translates to CASSDSALRANEQFF.

The chain recombines TRBV5-6 with TRBJ1-1; no clear D gene. The germline V gene encodes CDR1 SGHDT and CDR2 YYEEEE. The CDR3 length is 13 residues. Trimming removed 4 bases from V and 0 bases from J, with 7 bases in between. CDR3 nucleotides: TGTGCCAGCAGCCGCACCATGAACACTGAAGCTTTCTTT. Protein sequence: CASSRTMNTEAFF.

The chain couples TRBV19 to TRBJ2-7, with D possibly TRBD1 on 6 matching bases. Germline V gene data show CDR1 as LNHDA and CDR2 as SQIVND (reference sequence). The CDR3 has 14 amino acids. Trimming removed 3 bases from V and 7 bases from J, with 16 bases in between. The CDR3 coding sequence is TGTGCCAGTAGTATCCAGGGGTTTCGTCGGGAGCAGTACTTC. This gives the protein CASSIQGFRREQYF.